This T cell receptor (beta chain) came from a study of early T cells in non-severe SARS-CoV-2 infection. V was trimmed by 0 bases and J by 3 bases, leaving 10 bases between them. This CDR3 region has 15 residues. Germline V gene data show CDR1 as SGHNT and CDR2 as YENEEA. TCRdb re-analysed the 5' RACE reads in MiXCR, keeping a single row per CDR3 protein. The sample yields about 77,000 distinct CDR3 sequences, 4.5% to 6% seen once. This clonotype was counted between two and nine times. This sequence originates from an adult who was a healthcare worker with PCR-confirmed SARS-CoV-2 infection or an uninfected control (not recorded which). The gene calls are TRBV11-3 and TRBJ2-3; tentatively, D is TRBD1 (6 bases). The source material was whole blood, sampled at baseline. The CDR3 nucleotides are TGTGCCAGCAGCTTAGAGGGGGCGCCGACAGATACGCAGTATTTT. Translating gives CASSLEGAPTDTQYF.